The sequence of this TCR beta chain was determined in a study of blood T cell repertoires in COVID-19. About the research overall: Material from acute and convalescent COVID-19 was sourced from the United States, Italy and Spain.

The study drew participants aged about 18 to 89 years from 20 to 30 US areas. Germline CDR1 is MDHEN and CDR2 is SYDVKM. The ends were cut back, 5 bases at V and 4 bases at J, with 11 bases in the middle. The CDR3 runs 13 residues. Some clones are missing from TCRdb's copy, which holds only in-frame ones; the method was immunoSEQ multiplex PCR. The table lists around 190,000 clones, around 90% of them singletons. This TCR was sampled from a young woman who had recovered from COVID-19. Sequencing was done on a sample of PBMCs or T cells enriched from blood (not recorded which). This rearrangement joins TRBV28 to TRBJ2-5; D is unclear. This CDR3 reads CASSQPSGETQYF. CDR3 DNA: TGTGCCAGCAGTCAACCGAGTGGAGAGACCCAGTACTTC. Based on the CDR3 plus reference TRBV28 and TRBJ2-5, the full variable domain is DVKVTQSSRYLVKRTGEKVFLECVQDMDHENMFWYRQDPGLGLRLIYFSYDVKMKEKGDIPEGYSVSREKKERFSLILESASTNQTSMYLCASSQPSGETQYFGPGTRLLVL.